These 17 T cell receptor beta chains share one sample of origin, sequenced in a study of breast tumors, draining lymph nodes, adjacent tissues. A single record per CDR3 protein comes from TCRdb applying MiXCR to the multiplex PCR reads. The sample lists about 140,000 distinct CDR3 sequences; approximately 20% were seen once. The lymph nodes were axillary draining lymph nodes from breast cancer patients. Material for sequencing was axillary lymph node tissue. These receptor sequences come from a female donor with breast cancer. Some clones in this sample may be carry-over from other donors' samples.

This clonotype has ten or more counts. The chain links TRBV6-6 to TRBJ2-5; TRBD1 might be the D (5 bases). V dropped 7 bases and J dropped 2 bases, with 11 bases sitting between them. Germline values: CDR1 MNHNY, CDR2 SVGAGI (reference sequence). This CDR3 spans 13 amino acids. CDR3 region: CASKGSGQETQYF. DNA of the CDR3: TGTGCCAGCAAAGGTTCAGGGCAAGAGACCCAGTACTTC.

This clonotype was recorded at least ten times. The chain employs TRBV29-1 and TRBJ2-3, with D perhaps matching TRBD1 or TRBD2 (6 bases each). Trimming cost V 7 bases and J 3 bases, with 20 bases left between them. CDR3 length equals 15 residues. The germline V gene has CDR1 SQVTM and CDR2 ANQGSEA. CDR3 in amino acids: CSAHLARGATDTQYF. As DNA, the CDR3 is TGCAGCGCCCACTTGGCGAGGGGGGCGACAGATACGCAGTATTTT.

The chain couples TRBV3-1 to TRBJ2-7, with 9 bases that match TRBD1. V lost 3 bases, J lost 0 bases, and 3 bases stayed unmatched. The germline gives CDR1 LGHDT, CDR2 YNNKEL (reference sequence). CDR3 size: 15 residues. CDR3 sequence (DNA): TGTGCCAGCAGCCATTTGACAGGGGGCTCCTACGAGCAGTACTTC. Its translation: CASSHLTGGSYEQYF.

In this sample, this clonotype turned up once. A much larger clone lies a single base off, so this may be a read error. The chain joins TRBV11-2 to TRBJ2-1; D may be TRBD2 (5 bases). Germline lookup yields CDR1 SGHAT and CDR2 FQNNGV. The CDR3 length is 13 residues. The CDR3 spells CACSFGVYNEQFF. In DNA form, the CDR3 reads TGTGCCTGCAGCTTCGGGGTATACAATGAGCAGTTCTTC.

The rearrangement joins TRBV11-1 to TRBJ2-7; D may correspond to TRBD1 or TRBD2 (5 bases each). The germline V gene has CDR1 SGHAT and CDR2 FQDESV (reference sequence). This CDR3 spans 13 amino acids. Trimming took off 1 base at V and 4 bases at J, with 8 bases between the two ends. The CDR3 reads CASSLGDRYEQYF. The CDR3 region has the DNA TGTGCCAGCAGCTTAGGGGACCGGTACGAGCAGTACTTC.

This clonotype has a count of ten or more. CDR3 sequence (DNA): TGCGCCAGCAGCCTCGTAACAGGGGTTGAAAATTCACCCCTCCACTTT. It specifies CASSLVTGVENSPLHF. The chain has TRBV4-1 and TRBJ1-6; TRBD1 matches 7 bases. CDR3 length equals 16 residues. Germline CDR1 reads MGHRA; CDR2 reads YSYEKL. J gave up 7 bases and V 4 bases, and 10 bases lay outside the gene matches.

This clonotype was counted ten times or more. V is TRBV14 and J is TRBJ2-3, with 10 bases that match TRBD2. The length of the CDR3 is 14 residues. After removal of 5 bases from V and 7 bases from J, the junction contained 6 bases not matched to a gene. Germline V gene data show CDR1 as SGHDN and CDR2 as FVKESK. CDR3 in DNA: TGTGCCAGCAGCTCACTAGCGGGAATGAATACGCAGTATTTT. It yields the protein CASSSLAGMNTQYF. Drawing the rest from reference TRBV14 and TRBJ2-3, the complete variable domain is EAGVTQFPSHSVIEKGQTVTLRCDPISGHDNLYWYRRVMGKEIKFLLHFVKESKQDESGMPNNRFLAERTGGTYSTLKVQPAELEDSGVYFCASSSLAGMNTQYFGPGTRLTVL.

This clonotype occurred many times. The rearrangement uses TRBV5-5 and TRBJ2-1, with no clear D. The CDR3 has 16 residues. CDR1 and CDR2 from the germline V gene are SGHKS and YYEKEE (reference sequence). V was pared by 4 bases and J by 1 base, with 15 bases between. In nucleotides, the CDR3 is TGTGCCAGCAGCCCCTGGAGCGAAGGGTCCTACAATGAGCAGTTCTTC. It yields the protein CASSPWSEGSYNEQFF.

This clonotype was counted at least ten times. The chain recombines TRBV28 with TRBJ2-7; 7 nucleotides match TRBD1. V was clipped by 8 bases and J by 2 bases; unmatched bases: 3. The CDR3 totals 12 residues. Germline-derived CDR1 and CDR2 are MDHEN and SYDVKM. For the CDR3, the DNA is TGTGCCAGCCGGACAGGAACCTACGAGCAGTACTTC. This translates into CASRTGTYEQYF.

This clonotype turned up a few times. The chain uses TRBV3-1 and TRBJ2-7; 11 bases fit TRBD2. J lost 4 bases, V lost 4 bases, and 12 bases had no gene match. CDR3 size: 17 residues. Per the germline V gene, CDR1 is LGHDT and CDR2 is YNNKEL (reference sequence). CDR3 sequence (DNA): TGTGCCAGCAGCCCCCAGCTAGCGGGAGGTAAACCGTACGAGCAGTACTTC. Encoded protein: CASSPQLAGGKPYEQYF.

The J gene is TRBJ2-3, the V gene TRBV7-9; D possibly corresponds to TRBD2 (6 bases). Trimming shortened V by 5 bases and J by 0 bases, and 18 bases separated the two germline ends. Germline V gene lookup returns CDR1 SEHNR and CDR2 FQNEAQ (reference sequence). This CDR3 has 17 residues. The CDR3 sequence is CASSLLGRESSTDTQYF. The DNA of the CDR3 is TGTGCCAGCAGCCTTCTCGGACGGGAGTCTAGCACAGATACGCAGTATTTT.

The J gene is TRBJ1-5, the V gene TRBV28; D is undetermined. The CDR3 covers 18 residues. V shed 3 bases and J shed 0 bases, with 18 bases lying between them. Looked up from germline, CDR1 is MDHEN and CDR2 is SYDVKM. The CDR3 here is CASSLVLRTGYSNQPQHF. DNA for the CDR3: TGTGCCAGCAGTTTGGTCCTAAGGACTGGCTATAGCAATCAGCCCCAGCATTTT.

The sample holds many counts of this clonotype. This chain links TRBV6-2 or TRBV6-3 with TRBJ2-7, with D maybe TRBD1 (6 bases). V was cut by 0 bases and J by 0 bases, with 9 bases left in between. Germline loops: CDR1 MNHEY, CDR2 SVGEGT. The CDR3 is made up of 15 amino acids. CDR3 sequence: CASSYSLGASYEQYF. The CDR3 region has the DNA TGTGCCAGCAGTTACTCGTTGGGGGCCTCCTACGAGCAGTACTTC.

The chain carries TRBV29-1 and TRBJ2-5; perhaps TRBD1 as D (6 bases). Between the trimmed V and J ends, which lost 6 bases and 5 bases, there was a span of 22 bases. The CDR3 has 15 amino acids. Germline CDR1 and CDR2: SQVTM and ANQGSEA. DNA for the CDR3: TGCAGCGTCCGACAGGAAGGGGGTAAAGTGGAGACCCAGTACTTC. Translated: CSVRQEGGKVETQYF.

This rearrangement joins TRBV18 to TRBJ1-3; D remains unclear. The CDR3 totals 15 residues. Germline CDR1 KGHSH, CDR2 LQKENI. Between the trimmed V and J ends, which lost 0 bases and 2 bases, there was a span of 8 bases. The CDR3, as DNA: TGTGCCAGCTCACCACCGGGAACCCCTGGAAACACCATATATTTT. Translating it yields CASSPPGTPGNTIYF.

This chain joins TRBV30 and TRBJ1-1; TRBD1 aligns across 8 bases. Trimming took 5 bases from V and 4 from J; bases not matched to a gene: 6. Germline CDR1 is GTSNPN and CDR2 is SVGIG (reference sequence). This CDR3 has 13 amino acids. The CDR3 DNA is TGTGCCTGGGACAGGGGCGGGGGCACTGAAGCTTTCTTT. This sequence encodes CAWDRGGGTEAFF.

This clonotype has at least ten counts. CDR3 nucleotide sequence: TGTGCCAGCACCCCGGGAGAAGATACGCAGTATTTT. It specifies CASTPGEDTQYF. The chain couples TRBV6-2 or TRBV6-3 to TRBJ2-3, with a tentative D call TRBD2 (6 bases). Trimming left V 7 bases short and J 5 bases short, with 10 bases between. Per germline, CDR1 MNHEY and CDR2 SVGEGT. The CDR3 covers 12 residues.